Reported below is one T cell receptor (beta chain). Its antigen is unidentified. PCR was performed using 60 Vbeta and 13 Jbeta primers. Methods used by the authors: There were about 86 million unique TCR beta chains by a later count, and approximately 12 million of them were shared. The assay was immunoSEQ multiplex PCR, and TCRdb's table has in-frame clones only and misses some. V and J calls plus clone size are reproduced from that table; the DNA served to infer D and trimming. The sample carries around 200,000 clones, roughly 80% recorded once. This sample is part of a study of cytomegalovirus exposure and HLA in healthy donors. There are 16 residues in the CDR3. Germline V gives CDR1 SEHNR, CDR2 FQNEAQ (reference sequence). V lost 5 bases to trimming and J lost 8 bases, with 22 bases between them. Whole-study results and caveats: Most TCR sequences proved rare, with some public TCRs found in many donors. A few V segments could not be told apart, such as TRBV6-2 and TRBV6-3, and were left out. In a later analysis, HLA-associated TCR beta chains were more clonally expanded than equally common others.

This rearrangement joins TRBV7-9 to TRBJ2-4; D might be TRBD2 (5 bases). What was sequenced was PBMCs. The sequence came from a man aged 40-55 years in good health and CMV-seropositive. The CDR3 sequence is CASSPRAATSLDIQYF. DNA of the CDR3: TGTGCCAGCAGCCCGAGGGCAGCTACAAGTTTGGACATTCAGTACTTC.